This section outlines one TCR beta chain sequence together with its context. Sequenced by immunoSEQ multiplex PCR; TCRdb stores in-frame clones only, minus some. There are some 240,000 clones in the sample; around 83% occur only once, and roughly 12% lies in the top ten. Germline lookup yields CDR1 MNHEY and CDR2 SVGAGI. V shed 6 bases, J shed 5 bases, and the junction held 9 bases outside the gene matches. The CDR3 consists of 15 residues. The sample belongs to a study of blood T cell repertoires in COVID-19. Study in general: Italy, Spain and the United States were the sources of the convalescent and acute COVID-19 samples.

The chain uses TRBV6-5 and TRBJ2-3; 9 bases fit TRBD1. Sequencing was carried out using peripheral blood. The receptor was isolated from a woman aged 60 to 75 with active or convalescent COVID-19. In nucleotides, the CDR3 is TGTGCCAGCAGGGGTTGGGACAGGGTAGGAGATACGCAGTATTTT. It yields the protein CASRGWDRVGDTQYF.